What follows is one T cell receptor beta chain and its context. The data stem from a study of blood T cell repertoires in COVID-19. The V and J ends lost 4 bases and 4 bases, in that order; junction bases with no gene match: 3. Germline V lookup: CDR1 SGHRS, CDR2 YFSETQ. This CDR3 contains 13 residues. This table comes from immunoSEQ multiplex PCR, and its TCRdb copy is limited to in-frame clones, with some not included. The sample lists 70,000 to 90,000 clones, roughly four fifths occurring once. The chain links TRBV5-1 to TRBJ2-7; 9 bases line up with TRBD1. Sequencing was carried out using peripheral blood. The clonotype was recovered from an elderly woman with acute or convalescent COVID-19. As DNA, the CDR3 is TGCGCCAGCAGCCCACAGGGGGCGTACGAGCAGTACTTC. It yields the protein CASSPQGAYEQYF.